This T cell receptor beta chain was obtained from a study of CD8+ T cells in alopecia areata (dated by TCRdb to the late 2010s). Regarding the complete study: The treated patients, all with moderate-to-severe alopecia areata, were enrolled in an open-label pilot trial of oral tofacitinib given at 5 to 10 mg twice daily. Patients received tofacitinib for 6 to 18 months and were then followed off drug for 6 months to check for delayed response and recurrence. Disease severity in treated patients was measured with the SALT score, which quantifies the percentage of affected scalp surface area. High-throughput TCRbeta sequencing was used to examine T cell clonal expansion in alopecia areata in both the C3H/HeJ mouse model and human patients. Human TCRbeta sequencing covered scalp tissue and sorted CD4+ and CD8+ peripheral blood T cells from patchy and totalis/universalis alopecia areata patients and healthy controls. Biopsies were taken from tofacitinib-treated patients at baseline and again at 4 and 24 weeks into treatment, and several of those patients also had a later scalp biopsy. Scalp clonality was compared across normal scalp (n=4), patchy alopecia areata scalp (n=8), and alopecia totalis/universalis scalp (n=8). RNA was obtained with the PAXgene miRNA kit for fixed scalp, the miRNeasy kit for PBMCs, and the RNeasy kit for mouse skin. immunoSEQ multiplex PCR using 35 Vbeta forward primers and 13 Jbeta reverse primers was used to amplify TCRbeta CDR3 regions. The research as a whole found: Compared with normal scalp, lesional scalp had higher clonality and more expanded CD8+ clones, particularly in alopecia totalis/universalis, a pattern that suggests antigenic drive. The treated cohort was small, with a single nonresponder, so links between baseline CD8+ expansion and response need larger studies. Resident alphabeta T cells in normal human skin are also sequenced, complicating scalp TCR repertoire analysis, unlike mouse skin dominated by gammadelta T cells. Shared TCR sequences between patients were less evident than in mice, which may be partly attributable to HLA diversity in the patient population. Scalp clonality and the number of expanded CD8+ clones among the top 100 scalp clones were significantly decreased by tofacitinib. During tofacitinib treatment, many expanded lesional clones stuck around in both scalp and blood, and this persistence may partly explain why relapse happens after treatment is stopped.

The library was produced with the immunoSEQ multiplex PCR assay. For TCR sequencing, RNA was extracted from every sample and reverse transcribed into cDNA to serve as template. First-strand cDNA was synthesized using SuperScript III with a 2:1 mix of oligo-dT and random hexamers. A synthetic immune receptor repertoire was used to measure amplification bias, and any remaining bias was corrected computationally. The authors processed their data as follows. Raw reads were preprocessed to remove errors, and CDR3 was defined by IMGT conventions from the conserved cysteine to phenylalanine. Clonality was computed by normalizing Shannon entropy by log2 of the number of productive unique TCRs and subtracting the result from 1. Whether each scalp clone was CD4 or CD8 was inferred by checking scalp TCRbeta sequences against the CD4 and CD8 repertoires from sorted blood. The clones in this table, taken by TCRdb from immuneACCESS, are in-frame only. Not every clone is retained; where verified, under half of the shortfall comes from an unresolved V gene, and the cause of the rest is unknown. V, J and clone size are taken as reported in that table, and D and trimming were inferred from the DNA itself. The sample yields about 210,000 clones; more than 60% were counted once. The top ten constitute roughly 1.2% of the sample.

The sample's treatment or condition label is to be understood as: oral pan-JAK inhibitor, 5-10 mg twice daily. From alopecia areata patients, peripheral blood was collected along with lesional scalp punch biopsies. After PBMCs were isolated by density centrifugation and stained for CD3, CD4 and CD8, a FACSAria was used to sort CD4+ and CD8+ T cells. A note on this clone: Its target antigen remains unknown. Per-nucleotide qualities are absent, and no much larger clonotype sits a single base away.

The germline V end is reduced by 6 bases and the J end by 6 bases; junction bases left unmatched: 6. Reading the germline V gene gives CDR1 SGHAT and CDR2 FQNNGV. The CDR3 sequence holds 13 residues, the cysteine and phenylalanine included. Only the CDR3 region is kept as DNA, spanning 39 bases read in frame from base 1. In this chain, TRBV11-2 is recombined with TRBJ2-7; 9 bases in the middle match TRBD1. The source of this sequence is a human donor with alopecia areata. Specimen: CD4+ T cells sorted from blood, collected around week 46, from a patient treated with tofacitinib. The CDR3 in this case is CASRGTGRSEQYF. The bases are TGTGCCAGCAGGGGGACAGGGCGTTCCGAGCAGTACTTC.